These 6 T cell receptor beta chains came from one sample sequenced in a study of blood T cell repertoires in COVID-19. Sequenced by immunoSEQ multiplex PCR; TCRdb stores in-frame clones only, minus some. This sample has tens of thousands of clones; roughly four fifths occur once, and the top ten carry 12% to 15%. The specimen was peripheral blood. The receptor set was obtained from a human donor with acute or convalescent COVID-19. The donor label of this sample is uncertain.

The chain recombines TRBV18 with TRBJ1-3; a weak D match, TRBD1 (6 bases). The CDR3 has 14 residues. Trimming cost V 2 bases and J 4 bases, with 9 bases left between them. Germline loops: CDR1 KGHSH, CDR2 LQKENI. The CDR3 spells CASSPGDRGNTIYF. CDR3 nucleotide sequence: TGTGCCAGCTCACCAGGCGACAGGGGAAACACCATATATTTT. The full variable domain, with the rest looked up from reference TRBV18 and TRBJ1-3, is NAGVMQNPRHLVRRRGQEARLRCSPMKGHSHVYWYRQLPEEGLKFMVYLQKENIIDESGMPKERFSAEFPKEGPSILRIQQVVRGDSAAYFCASSPGDRGNTIYFGEGSWLTVV.

The rearrangement joins TRBV7-3 to TRBJ2-1, with a tentative D call TRBD2 (6 bases). Germline values: CDR1 SGHTA, CDR2 FQGTGA. The CDR3 runs 18 residues. The V and J ends lost 5 bases and 0 bases respectively, with 20 bases between them. The CDR3 protein is CASSQTPYRGNSYNEQFF. The CDR3 coding sequence is TGTGCCAGCAGCCAAACCCCATACCGCGGGAACTCCTACAATGAGCAGTTCTTC.

The rearrangement uses TRBV5-8 and TRBJ2-7, with 10 bases matching TRBD1. The trim removed 4 bases at V and 3 bases at J, leaving 7 bases unmatched. Germline-derived CDR1 and CDR2 are SGHTS and YDEGEE. There are 15 residues in the CDR3. CDR3 sequence: CASSPPRDRGYEQYF. CDR3 nucleotides: TGTGCCAGCAGCCCACCCCGGGACAGGGGCTACGAGCAGTACTTC.

The rearrangement links TRBV19 to TRBJ2-7, with D perhaps matching TRBD1 (5 bases). With 8 bases removed from V and 4 bases from J, the gap between germline ends came to 18 bases. The germline V gene encodes CDR1 LNHDA and CDR2 SQIVND (reference sequence). This CDR3 is 14 amino acids long. DNA for the CDR3: TGTGCCAGTCGGCAGGCGGCAGGGCAATACGAGCAGTACTTC. It specifies CASRQAAGQYEQYF.

This clone occurred a few times. The J gene is TRBJ2-7, the V gene TRBV6-2 or TRBV6-3, with 16 nucleotides matching TRBD2. The CDR3 covers 17 residues. Germline V lookup: CDR1 MNHEY, CDR2 SVGEGT. V trimming: 6 bases; J trimming: 3 bases; junction bases outside the gene matches: 8. The CDR3 DNA sequence: TGTGCCAGCAGCGGGACTAGCGGGAGGGCACTAATCTACGAGCAGTACTTC. This encodes CASSGTSGRALIYEQYF.

The rearrangement links TRBV7-9 to TRBJ2-3; 16 positions agree with TRBD2. V dropped 3 bases and J dropped 6; count of bases not matched to a gene: 3. Germline V gene lookup returns CDR1 SEHNR and CDR2 FQNEAQ (reference sequence). The CDR3 consists of 16 residues. CDR3 DNA sequence: TGTGCCAGCAGCTTGGGACTAGCGGGGGGGGAGGATACGCAGTATTTT. This gives the protein CASSLGLAGGEDTQYF.